A single sample is the source of the 31 T cell receptor beta chains below, sequenced in a study of T cell changes during pregnancy in multiple sclerosis. Method: immunoSEQ multiplex PCR; TCRdb's copy keeps in-frame clones and lacks some. Of 45,000 to 60,000 clones detected, around nine tenths appear once; the ten largest clones hold about 0.37%. The material was CD4+ T cells from peripheral blood mononuclear cells, obtained before pregnancy. Source of these receptors: a female donor with multiple sclerosis, enrolled in a pregnancy study.

The chain joins TRBV11-2 to TRBJ2-7, with 13 bases that match TRBD2. CDR3 length: 16 amino acids. The germline V gene has CDR1 SGHAT and CDR2 FQNNGV. Germline trimming cut 6 bases from V and 1 base from J; bases unmatched to any gene: 6. The CDR3 DNA follows: TGTGCCAGCAGTCGGACTAGCGGGAGTGTATCCTACGAGCAGTACTTC. Amino acid sequence: CASSRTSGSVSYEQYF.

The chain links TRBV27 to TRBJ2-7; 7 bases agree with TRBD2. This CDR3 region has 16 residues. Germline V gene sequence: CDR1 MNHEY, CDR2 SMNVEV (reference sequence). V was clipped by 2 bases and J by 1 base; unmatched bases: 8. CDR3 residues: CASSLTRPSGSYEQYF. The CDR3 DNA reads TGTGCCAGCAGTTTAACCCGGCCTAGCGGATCCTACGAGCAGTACTTC.

The chain combines TRBV7-8 with TRBJ1-3; D gene unclear. The CDR3 is made up of 17 amino acids. CDR1 and CDR2 (germline): SGHVS, FQNEAQ. V lost 0 bases to trimming and J lost 0 bases, with 12 bases between them. In DNA, the CDR3 is TGTGCCAGCAGCTTAGCCCGGGTCCTGAGCTCTGGAAACACCATATATTTT. This translates into CASSLARVLSSGNTIYF.

J is TRBJ1-4 and V is TRBV5-5, with D possibly being TRBD1 (6 bases). Trimming took off 4 bases at V and 7 bases at J, with 17 bases between the two ends. From germline, CDR1 is SGHKS and CDR2 YYEKEE (reference sequence). The CDR3 runs 15 residues. This chain's CDR3 is CASSRAGWGPEKLFF. CDR3 nucleotide sequence: TGTGCCAGCAGCCGGGCGGGTTGGGGGCCTGAAAAACTGTTTTTT.

Only a few counts were recorded for this clone. The rearrangement links TRBV12-5 to TRBJ1-4; TRBD1 is a possible D gene (6 bases). The germline gives CDR1 LGHNT, CDR2 FRNRAP. The CDR3 sequence is 15 residues long. V lost 2 bases, J lost 12 bases, and 19 bases lay in between. The CDR3 nucleotides read TGTGCTAGTGGTTTGTTAGGGGGTTCTGGGGTTCAACTGTTTTTT. Its protein product is CASGLLGGSGVQLFF.

CDR3 DNA: TGTGCCAGCTCACTGATCGCAGGGGTAGCCCTTAACACTGAAGCTTTCTTT. It codes for CASSLIAGVALNTEAFF. The chain combines TRBV18 with TRBJ1-1; D perhaps matches TRBD1 (6 bases). Germline CDR1 is KGHSH and CDR2 is LQKENI. The CDR3 loop spans 17 amino acids. V gave up 4 bases and J gave up 2 bases, with 20 bases separating them.

The chain combines TRBV19 with TRBJ1-2; maybe TRBD1 (6 bases). V lost 3 bases and J 4 bases, leaving 9 bases between the germline ends. The CDR3 is 13 amino acids. CDR1 LNHDA and CDR2 SQIVND come from the germline V gene (reference sequence). The CDR3 DNA is TGTGCCAGTAGTATGCAGGGGATCTATGGCTACACCTTC. Translated: CASSMQGIYGYTF.

The chain has TRBV30 and TRBJ2-7, with D perhaps TRBD1 (6 bases). Germline CDR1 is GTSNPN and CDR2 is SVGIG (reference sequence). CDR3 size: 13 residues. The germline V and J ends were trimmed by 7 bases and 3 bases, with 16 bases remaining between them. DNA of the CDR3: TGTGCCTCGTCGATGGGGGACAACTACGAGCAGTACTTC. Translating gives CASSMGDNYEQYF. The complete variable domain, with remaining parts taken from reference TRBV30 and TRBJ2-7, reads SQTIHQWPATLVQPVGSPLSLECTVEGTSNPNLYWYRQAAGRGLQLLFYSVGIGQISSEVPQNLSASRPQDRQFILSSKKLLLSDSGFYLCASSMGDNYEQYFGPGTRLTVT.

The chain is built from TRBV6-4 and TRBJ1-4; possible D gene TRBD1, 5 bases. Trimming took 5 bases from V and 8 from J, leaving 12 bases between them. The CDR3 covers 13 residues. Germline V gives CDR1 MRHNA, CDR2 SNTAGT. This chain's CDR3 is CASSKDSGEKLFF. The CDR3 bases are TGTGCCAGCAGTAAAGACAGTGGAGAAAAACTGTTTTTT.

The chain joins TRBV18 to TRBJ2-2, with 10 positions matching TRBD1. Unmatched junction bases numbered 12, after V lost 6 bases and J lost 5 bases. From germline, CDR1 is KGHSH and CDR2 LQKENI. CDR3 length equals 17 residues. The CDR3 DNA follows: TGTGCCAGCTCTCAAAGACAGGGGGCGAGGAAAACCGGGGAGCTGTTTTTT. It codes for CASSQRQGARKTGELFF. The entire variable domain, with the rest obtained from reference TRBV18 and TRBJ2-2, is as follows: NAGVMQNPRHLVRRRGQEARLRCSPMKGHSHVYWYRQLPEEGLKFMVYLQKENIIDESGMPKERFSAEFPKEGPSILRIQQVVRGDSAAYFCASSQRQGARKTGELFFGEGSRLTVL.

J is TRBJ2-3 and V is TRBV18, with a tentative D call TRBD1 (5 bases). The germline V gene has CDR1 KGHSH and CDR2 LQKENI. The CDR3 length is 15 residues. The V gene lost 3 bases and the J gene lost 2 bases, with 12 bases spanning the gap. The DNA for the CDR3 is TGTGCCAGCTCACCCGGACAAATAGACACAGATACGCAGTATTTT. As protein: CASSPGQIDTDTQYF.

This chain connects TRBV29-1 to TRBJ2-7; TRBD1 matches 9 bases. CDR3 length: 14 amino acids. Germline values: CDR1 SQVTM, CDR2 ANQGSEA. Trimming took 0 bases from V and 7 from J; bases not matched to a gene: 7. CDR3 coding DNA: TGCAGCGTTGAAGATCCGGGACAGGGCGGGGAGCAGTACTTC. Translated, it gives CSVEDPGQGGEQYF.

The CDR3 loop is CASSLEVARVGQPQHF. CDR3 DNA: TGTGCCAGCAGTTTAGAAGTCGCCAGGGTGGGTCAGCCCCAGCATTTT. The chain is built from TRBV28 and TRBJ1-5; a possible D gene is TRBD1 (5 bases). The CDR3 sequence is 16 residues long. V was trimmed by 2 bases and J by 6 bases, leaving 17 bases between them. Germline loops: CDR1 MDHEN, CDR2 SYDVKM.

This chain connects TRBV5-1 to TRBJ2-1, with 8 bases lining up with TRBD2. V gave up 6 bases and J gave up 0 bases; unmatched junction bases: 26. This CDR3 region has 22 residues. Germline V CDR1 and CDR2: SGHRS, YFSETQ. CDR3 region: CASNPGWGHPGLAASSYNEQFF. DNA for the CDR3: TGCGCCAGCAATCCTGGATGGGGCCACCCTGGACTAGCAGCGAGCTCCTACAATGAGCAGTTCTTC. The entire variable domain, with the rest obtained from reference TRBV5-1 and TRBJ2-1, is as follows: KAGVTQTPRYLIKTRGQQVTLSCSPISGHRSVSWYQQTPGQGLQFLFEYFSETQRNKGNFPGRFSGRQFSNSRSEMNVSTLELGDSALYLCASNPGWGHPGLAASSYNEQFFGPGTRLTVL.

V is TRBV4-2 and J is TRBJ1-2, with D maybe TRBD1 (6 bases). The CDR3 is 13 amino acids. V was clipped by 1 base and J by 6 bases, with 9 bases between them. CDR1 and CDR2 (germline): LGHNA, YNFKEQ. CDR3 bases: TGTGCCAGCAGCCAAGGGGCAGGGGATGGCTACACCTTC. It translates to CASSQGAGDGYTF.

This clone was counted only a few times. The chain employs TRBV6-5 and TRBJ1-1; 7 bases line up with TRBD1. Germline V lookup: CDR1 MNHEY, CDR2 SVGAGI. The CDR3 loop spans 14 amino acids. Trimming cost V 8 bases and J 2 bases; bases outside gene matches: 8. The CDR3 loop is CASRYRGRNTEAFF. The CDR3 nucleotides read TGTGCCAGCCGATACAGGGGTCGCAACACTGAAGCTTTCTTT.

The genes are TRBV7-6 and TRBJ2-1; D might be TRBD2 (6 bases). This CDR3 contains 13 residues. Germline CDR1 reads SGHVS; CDR2 reads FNYEAQ. The ends were cut back, 4 bases at V and 7 bases at J, with 11 bases in the middle. CDR3 sequence reads: CASSSPRGNEQFF. As DNA, the CDR3 is TGTGCCAGCAGCTCCCCCCGGGGGAATGAGCAGTTCTTC.

The J gene is TRBJ2-7, the V gene TRBV13; maybe TRBD2 (7 bases). Deletions cut 5 bases from V and 3 bases from J, with 14 bases between. Per the germline V gene, CDR1 is PRHDT and CDR2 is FYEKMQ (reference sequence). The CDR3 contains 14 residues. The CDR3 loop reads CASSPGRGGYEQYF. CDR3 nucleotide sequence: TGTGCCAGCAGCCCCGGTAGGGGGGGCTACGAGCAGTACTTC.

This sequence joins TRBV5-1 and TRBJ2-5; TRBD2 is a possible D gene (6 bases). This CDR3 has 14 amino acids. The V end was cut by 0 bases, the J end by 5 bases, with 11 bases between. From germline, CDR1 is SGHRS and CDR2 YFSETQ. In DNA form, the CDR3 reads TGCGCCAGCAGCTTGGCCGCGGGGTCGGAGACCCAGTACTTC. Residues: CASSLAAGSETQYF. The variable domain in full, with the rest retrieved from reference TRBV5-1 and TRBJ2-5, is KAGVTQTPRYLIKTRGQQVTLSCSPISGHRSVSWYQQTPGQGLQFLFEYFSETQRNKGNFPGRFSGRQFSNSRSEMNVSTLELGDSALYLCASSLAAGSETQYFGPGTRLLVL.

The rearrangement links TRBV30 to TRBJ1-5, with 8 bases fitting TRBD1. V lost 0 bases, J lost 7 bases, and 2 bases stayed unmatched. This CDR3 has 13 residues. Looked up from germline, CDR1 is GTSNPN and CDR2 is SVGIG (reference sequence). CDR3 loop: CAWSVQGGQPQHF. In nucleotides, the CDR3 is TGTGCCTGGAGTGTACAGGGGGGGCAGCCCCAGCATTTT.

Turning to this clone: At one end the junction does not follow the germline gene, possibly because of a read error. The V gene is TRBV13, the J gene TRBJ1-1, with TRBD1 matching over 8 bases. Germline CDR1 and CDR2: PRHDT and FYEKMQ (reference sequence). The CDR3 length is 15 residues. CDR3 amino acids: CASSVTGAVKTEAFF. The CDR3 DNA reads TGTGCCAGCAGCGTGACAGGGGCCGTGAAAACTGAAGCTTTCTTT. Filled out from reference TRBV13 and TRBJ1-1, the complete variable domain reads AAGVIQSPRHLIKEKRETATLKCYPIPRHDTVYWYQQGPGQDPQFLISFYEKMQSDKGSIPDRFSAQQFSDYHSELNMSSLELGDSALYFCASSVTGAVKTEAFFGQGTRLTVV.

J is TRBJ1-1 and V is TRBV7-9; D is uncertain. Germline V gene sequence: CDR1 SEHNR, CDR2 FQNEAQ (reference sequence). Trimming removed 5 bases at V and 1 base at J, with 11 bases between. The CDR3 is 14 residues long. CDR3 DNA: TGTGCCAGCAGCCCCCCTGGCCGGAACACTGAAGCTTTCTTT. Its protein is CASSPPGRNTEAFF.

This clone has only a few counts. CDR3 in amino acids: CASSEARSGGYGYTF. The CDR3 nucleotides read TGTGCCAGCAGTGAAGCGAGGTCAGGGGGATATGGCTACACCTTC. The V call is TRBV6-1, the J call TRBJ1-2, with 7 bases that match TRBD1. Germline lookup yields CDR1 MNHNS and CDR2 SASEGT. V trimming: 0 bases; J trimming: 5 bases; junction bases outside the gene matches: 6. This CDR3 is built from 15 residues.

This clone was detected only a few times. The CDR3 is CAWTPRGRTDTQYF. Written as DNA, the CDR3 is TGTGCCTGGACCCCACGGGGTAGAACAGATACGCAGTATTTT. The chain couples TRBV30 to TRBJ2-3, with D possibly matching TRBD2 (5 bases). The V end was cut by 4 bases, the J end by 3 bases, with 14 bases between. The CDR3 has 14 residues. Germline values: CDR1 GTSNPN, CDR2 SVGIG (reference sequence).

The chain carries TRBV7-2 and TRBJ2-3; 10 bases map to TRBD2. This CDR3 is built from 16 residues. Per germline, CDR1 SGHTA and CDR2 FQGNSA. V shed 0 bases and J 4 bases; nucleotides not matched to a gene: 4. The CDR3 region is CASSLASGRRSDTQYF. In DNA form, the CDR3 reads TGTGCCAGCAGCTTAGCTAGCGGGAGGCGGTCAGATACGCAGTATTTT.

J is TRBJ2-1 and V is TRBV27, with TRBD2 matching over 11 bases. CDR3 length: 17 amino acids. V was clipped by 6 bases and J by 5 bases; unmatched bases: 12. Per germline, CDR1 MNHEY and CDR2 SMNVEV (reference sequence). The CDR3 DNA sequence: TGTGCCAGCAGGCGTCTTTTAGCGGGAGGGCCCCACAATGAGCAGTTCTTC. It yields the protein CASRRLLAGGPHNEQFF.

The CDR3 loop is CASRRGTGGSDTQYF. CDR3 sequence (DNA): TGTGCCAGCAGGAGGGGGACAGGGGGTTCAGATACGCAGTATTTT. The chain uses TRBV28 and TRBJ2-3; 11 bases are a match to TRBD1. Per the germline V gene, CDR1 is MDHEN and CDR2 is SYDVKM. The CDR3 consists of 15 residues. Unmatched junction bases numbered 6, after V lost 6 bases and J lost 4 bases.

The rearrangement uses TRBV7-9 and TRBJ2-7; 11 positions agree with TRBD1. CDR1 is SEHNR, CDR2 FQNEAQ, per germline (reference sequence). The CDR3 is 15 amino acids. The J segment lost 4 bases and the V segment lost 6 bases, leaving 8 bases of the junction unmatched. The CDR3 protein is CASSGGDRGKYEQYF. CDR3 DNA: TGTGCCAGCAGTGGTGGGGACAGGGGGAAATACGAGCAGTACTTC.

This rearrangement joins TRBV6-1 to TRBJ2-3; 7 bases are a match to TRBD1. CDR1 is MNHNS and CDR2 is SASEGT in the germline V gene. The V gene end was trimmed by 2 bases and the J gene end by 0 bases; junction bases not matched to a gene: 5. This CDR3 region has 16 residues. The CDR3 coding sequence is TGTGCCAGCAGTGAACAACCGACAGGGAGCACAGATACGCAGTATTTT. Its protein product is CASSEQPTGSTDTQYF.

J is TRBJ2-7 and V is TRBV27, with D perhaps TRBD2 (6 bases). CDR1 and CDR2 from the germline V gene are MNHEY and SMNVEV (reference sequence). This CDR3 comprises 17 residues. V was pared by 2 bases and J by 5 bases, with 22 bases between. The DNA of the CDR3 is TGTGCCAGCAGTTTACTTGGCGGGACCACGGTTATCCACGAGCAGTACTTC. This codes for CASSLLGGTTVIHEQYF.

This chain connects TRBV5-1 to TRBJ2-3; D not resolved. Trimming took off 0 bases at V and 5 bases at J, with 10 bases between the two ends. Germline V lookup: CDR1 SGHRS, CDR2 YFSETQ. This CDR3 is 14 amino acids long. In DNA form, the CDR3 reads TGCGCCAGCAGCTTGGGCGATTTTGGAGATACGCAGTATTTT. Translated: CASSLGDFGDTQYF.